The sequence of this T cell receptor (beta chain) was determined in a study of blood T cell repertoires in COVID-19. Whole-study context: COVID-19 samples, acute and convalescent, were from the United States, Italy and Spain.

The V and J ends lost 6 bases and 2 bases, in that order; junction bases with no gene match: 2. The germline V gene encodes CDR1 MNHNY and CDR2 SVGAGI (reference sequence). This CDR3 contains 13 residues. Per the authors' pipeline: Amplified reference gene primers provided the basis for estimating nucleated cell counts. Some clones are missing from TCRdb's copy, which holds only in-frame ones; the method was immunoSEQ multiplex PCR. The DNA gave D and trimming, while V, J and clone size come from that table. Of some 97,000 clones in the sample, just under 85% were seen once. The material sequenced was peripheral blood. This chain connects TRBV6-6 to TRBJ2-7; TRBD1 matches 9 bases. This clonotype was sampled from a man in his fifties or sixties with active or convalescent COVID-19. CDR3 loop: CASSRDRAYEQYF. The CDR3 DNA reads TGTGCCAGCAGCCGGGACAGGGCCTACGAGCAGTACTTC.